Listed below are T cell receptor beta chains from one sample, sequenced in a study of T cell responses to AZD1222 COVID-19 vaccine. Assay: immunoSEQ multiplex PCR; the TCRdb copy retains only in-frame clones and omits some. The top ten hold approximately 14% of the sample, which has over 50,000 clones, 88% seen once. Here the sequenced sample was peripheral blood, taken on day 0 of AZD1222 vaccination. Receptors were obtained from an adult in good health. Each CDR3 is given with its conserved first and last residue. Each record gives: CDR3 DNA, CDR3 protein, CDR3 length, J gene, D gene, clone size, V gene. The D gene is left open where the match is weak. Rows may omit the clone size; those that give it use once, few, many or a size class.

cdr3_nt: TGTGCCTGGAGTGTCCTATGGGGGGCAACTAATGAAAAACTGTTTTTT
cdr3_aa: CAWSVLWGATNEKLFF
cdr3_length: 16
j_call: TRBJ1-4
d_call: .
clone_size: .
v_call: TRBV30

cdr3_nt: TGTGCCAGCAGTTACAGGGGGGGTACTGAAGCTTTCTTT
cdr3_aa: CASSYRGGTEAFF
cdr3_length: 13
j_call: TRBJ1-1
d_call: .
clone_size: .
v_call: TRBV6-5

cdr3_nt: TGCGCCAGCAGCCAAGAAAGACAGGGGTCTAATGAAAAACTGTTTTTT
cdr3_aa: CASSQERQGSNEKLFF
cdr3_length: 16
j_call: TRBJ1-4
d_call: TRBD1
clone_size: .
v_call: TRBV4-1

cdr3_nt: TGTGCCAGCGGCCGGGACAGCGTTCCCTATGGCTACACCTTC
cdr3_aa: CASGRDSVPYGYTF
cdr3_length: 14
j_call: TRBJ1-2
d_call: TRBD1
clone_size: .
v_call: TRBV27

cdr3_nt: TGTGCCAGTAGTATGCGACATCGGACGGGACAGGGGGTTCTCAATCAGCCCCAGCATTTT
cdr3_aa: CASSMRHRTGQGVLNQPQHF
cdr3_length: 20
j_call: TRBJ1-5
d_call: TRBD1
clone_size: .
v_call: TRBV19

cdr3_nt: TGTGCCTGGAGTCAGGTCGGGTTGAGACAGGGCTACGGCGAGCAGTACTTC
cdr3_aa: CAWSQVGLRQGYGEQYF
cdr3_length: 17
j_call: TRBJ2-7
d_call: TRBD1
clone_size: once
v_call: TRBV30

cdr3_nt: TGTGCTACGACACTTTACAATGAGCAGTTCTTC
cdr3_aa: CATTLYNEQFF
cdr3_length: 11
j_call: TRBJ2-1
d_call: .
clone_size: .
v_call: TRBV12-5

cdr3_nt: TGCGCCAGCAGCTTGGAGGGGGCAGGGGAGCAGTACTTC
cdr3_aa: CASSLEGAGEQYF
cdr3_length: 13
j_call: TRBJ2-7
d_call: TRBD1
clone_size: .
v_call: TRBV5-1

cdr3_nt: TGTGCCAGCACAGGGTTTCCTAATGAAAAACTGTTTTTT
cdr3_aa: CASTGFPNEKLFF
cdr3_length: 13
j_call: TRBJ1-4
d_call: .
clone_size: .
v_call: TRBV12-3/TRBV12-4

cdr3_nt: TGTGCCAGCATTAACAGGGTCCATACTGAAGCTTTCTTT
cdr3_aa: CASINRVHTEAFF
cdr3_length: 13
j_call: TRBJ1-1
d_call: .
clone_size: .
v_call: TRBV12-3/TRBV12-4

cdr3_nt: TGTGCCAGCAGTTTATTTCTCCCGGACGTTAGGACACCCCTCCACTTT
cdr3_aa: CASSLFLPDVRTPLHF
cdr3_length: 16
j_call: TRBJ1-6
d_call: .
clone_size: .
v_call: TRBV27

cdr3_nt: TGTGCCAGCAGCTTGTTCGCTAGCGGGAGCTACGAGCAGTACTTC
cdr3_aa: CASSLFASGSYEQYF
cdr3_length: 15
j_call: TRBJ2-7
d_call: TRBD2
clone_size: once
v_call: TRBV5-6

cdr3_nt: TGTGCCAGCACTTCTCGGGCCCGGGGGAGCAATCAGCCCCAGCATTTT
cdr3_aa: CASTSRARGSNQPQHF
cdr3_length: 16
j_call: TRBJ1-5
d_call: .
clone_size: .
v_call: TRBV6-6

cdr3_nt: TGTGCCAGCAGTGGGACAGGGGACTACGAGCAGTACTTC
cdr3_aa: CASSGTGDYEQYF
cdr3_length: 13
j_call: TRBJ2-7
d_call: TRBD1
clone_size: few
v_call: TRBV25-1

cdr3_nt: TGTGCCACCAGTGATTGGGTGGGGCAGGGGGAAGAGACCCAGTACTTC
cdr3_aa: CATSDWVGQGEETQYF
cdr3_length: 16
j_call: TRBJ2-5
d_call: TRBD1
clone_size: once
v_call: TRBV24-1

cdr3_nt: TGCAGCGTTGAAGGGGGGACTAGCGGGAGAGGCTCCTACACAGATACGCAGTATTTT
cdr3_aa: CSVEGGTSGRGSYTDTQYF
cdr3_length: 19
j_call: TRBJ2-3
d_call: TRBD2
clone_size: large
v_call: TRBV29-1

cdr3_nt: TGTGCCTGGAGCCGCGGGACAGGGGATTCAGATACGCAGTATTTT
cdr3_aa: CAWSRGTGDSDTQYF
cdr3_length: 15
j_call: TRBJ2-3
d_call: TRBD1
clone_size: .
v_call: TRBV30

cdr3_nt: TGTGCCAGCAGTCGGGGGTCCCTAGCGGGTAATGAGCAGTTCTTC
cdr3_aa: CASSRGSLAGNEQFF
cdr3_length: 15
j_call: TRBJ2-1
d_call: TRBD2
clone_size: few
v_call: TRBV27

cdr3_nt: TGTGCCAGCAGCTTATCAAGCTCCTACAATGAGCAGTTCTTC
cdr3_aa: CASSLSSSYNEQFF
cdr3_length: 14
j_call: TRBJ2-1
d_call: .
clone_size: .
v_call: TRBV7-3

cdr3_nt: TGTGCCAGCAGTGCGGAGCGGGAGGGTTACAATGAGCAGTTCTTC
cdr3_aa: CASSAEREGYNEQFF
cdr3_length: 15
j_call: TRBJ2-1
d_call: TRBD2
clone_size: .
v_call: TRBV2

cdr3_nt: TGTGCCAGCAGCTTCGGTGGGGGACAGGGATCCTACGAGCAGTACTTC
cdr3_aa: CASSFGGGQGSYEQYF
cdr3_length: 16
j_call: TRBJ2-7
d_call: TRBD1
clone_size: .
v_call: TRBV7-8

cdr3_nt: TGCGCCAGCAGCCCGGGACAGCGGGGAACTGAAGCTTTCTTT
cdr3_aa: CASSPGQRGTEAFF
cdr3_length: 14
j_call: TRBJ1-1
d_call: TRBD1
clone_size: .
v_call: TRBV5-1

cdr3_nt: TGTGCCTGGACCCCGGGGGGGGCGGACTATGGCTACACCTTC
cdr3_aa: CAWTPGGADYGYTF
cdr3_length: 14
j_call: TRBJ1-2
d_call: .
clone_size: .
v_call: TRBV30

cdr3_nt: TGTGCCAGCAGCTTGCGGACCCAGTACTTC
cdr3_aa: CASSLRTQYF
cdr3_length: 10
j_call: TRBJ2-5
d_call: .
clone_size: .
v_call: TRBV21-1

cdr3_nt: TGTGCCAGCAGCCAGATGACCCTTCTAGCGGGGAACTACGAGCAGTACTTC
cdr3_aa: CASSQMTLLAGNYEQYF
cdr3_length: 17
j_call: TRBJ2-7
d_call: TRBD2
clone_size: .
v_call: TRBV3-1/TRBV3-2

cdr3_nt: TGTGCCAGCAGCACGCAACAGGGGGCATCTGGGGCCAACGTCCTGACTTTC
cdr3_aa: CASSTQQGASGANVLTF
cdr3_length: 17
j_call: TRBJ2-6
d_call: TRBD1
clone_size: .
v_call: TRBV13

cdr3_nt: TGCAGCGTAACGGTCGCCTACGAGCAGTACTTC
cdr3_aa: CSVTVAYEQYF
cdr3_length: 11
j_call: TRBJ2-7
d_call: .
clone_size: .
v_call: TRBV29-1

cdr3_nt: TGTGCCAGCAGCTTGGGAGGACTAGCGGGCCTTCCCTACGAGCAGTACTTC
cdr3_aa: CASSLGGLAGLPYEQYF
cdr3_length: 17
j_call: TRBJ2-7
d_call: TRBD2
clone_size: .
v_call: TRBV5-6

cdr3_nt: TGTGCCAGTAGGTCCACCGCCGTGGGCAATCAGCCCCAGCATTTT
cdr3_aa: CASRSTAVGNQPQHF
cdr3_length: 15
j_call: TRBJ1-5
d_call: .
clone_size: .
v_call: TRBV19

cdr3_nt: TGTGCCAGCAGTTACTCAGCAGTTGGGGGCTATGGCTACACCTTC
cdr3_aa: CASSYSAVGGYGYTF
cdr3_length: 15
j_call: TRBJ1-2
d_call: .
clone_size: .
v_call: TRBV6-5

cdr3_nt: TGTGCCAGCAGAGCCGGGACACAATCCGTCCACGAGCAGTACTTC
cdr3_aa: CASRAGTQSVHEQYF
cdr3_length: 15
j_call: TRBJ2-7
d_call: .
clone_size: .
v_call: TRBV28

cdr3_nt: TGTGCCAGCAGCTTAGGGACAGGGCAAGAGACCCAGTACTTC
cdr3_aa: CASSLGTGQETQYF
cdr3_length: 14
j_call: TRBJ2-5
d_call: TRBD1
clone_size: once
v_call: TRBV7-9

cdr3_nt: TGTGCCAGCGCTAGGGGGGCAACTAATGAAAAACTGTTTTTT
cdr3_aa: CASARGATNEKLFF
cdr3_length: 14
j_call: TRBJ1-4
d_call: .
clone_size: .
v_call: TRBV7-9